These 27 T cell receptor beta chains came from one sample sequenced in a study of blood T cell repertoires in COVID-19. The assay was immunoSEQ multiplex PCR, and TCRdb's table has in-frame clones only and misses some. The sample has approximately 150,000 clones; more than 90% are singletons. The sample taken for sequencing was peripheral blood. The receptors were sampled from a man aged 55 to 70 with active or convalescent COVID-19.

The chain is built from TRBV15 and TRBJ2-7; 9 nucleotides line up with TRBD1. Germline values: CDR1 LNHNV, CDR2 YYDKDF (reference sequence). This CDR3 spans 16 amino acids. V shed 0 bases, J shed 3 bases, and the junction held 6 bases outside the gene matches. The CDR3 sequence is CATSRDPGQGVYEQYF. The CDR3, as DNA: TGTGCCACCAGCAGAGATCCGGGACAGGGTGTCTACGAGCAGTACTTC.

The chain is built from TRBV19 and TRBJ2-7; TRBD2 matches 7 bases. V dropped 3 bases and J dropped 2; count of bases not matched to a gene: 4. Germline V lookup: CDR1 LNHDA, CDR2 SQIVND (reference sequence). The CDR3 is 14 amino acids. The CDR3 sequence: CASSILGGTYEQYF. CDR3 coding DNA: TGTGCCAGTAGTATCCTGGGGGGGACCTACGAGCAGTACTTC.

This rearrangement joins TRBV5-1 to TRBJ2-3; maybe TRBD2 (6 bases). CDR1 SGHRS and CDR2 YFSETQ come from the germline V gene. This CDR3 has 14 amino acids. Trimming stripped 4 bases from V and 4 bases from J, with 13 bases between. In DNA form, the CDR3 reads TGCGCCAGCAGCGCTAAACCGGGAGCAGATACGCAGTATTTT. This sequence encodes CASSAKPGADTQYF.

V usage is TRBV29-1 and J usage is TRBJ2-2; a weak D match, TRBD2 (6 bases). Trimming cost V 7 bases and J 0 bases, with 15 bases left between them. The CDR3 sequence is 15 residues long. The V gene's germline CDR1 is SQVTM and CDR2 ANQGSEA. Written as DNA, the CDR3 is TGCAGCGCCATGGGACTTGTCCCGAACACCGGGGAGCTGTTTTTT. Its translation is CSAMGLVPNTGELFF.

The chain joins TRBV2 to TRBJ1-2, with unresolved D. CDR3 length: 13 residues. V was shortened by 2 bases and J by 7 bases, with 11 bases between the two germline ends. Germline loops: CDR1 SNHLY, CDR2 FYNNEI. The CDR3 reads CASSERRGGGYTF. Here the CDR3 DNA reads TGTGCCAGCAGTGAACGCCGGGGAGGTGGCTACACCTTC.

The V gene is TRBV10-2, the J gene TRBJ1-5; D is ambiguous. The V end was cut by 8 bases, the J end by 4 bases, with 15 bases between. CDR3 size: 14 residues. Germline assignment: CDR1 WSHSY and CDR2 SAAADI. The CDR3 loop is CASLSGIGNQPQHF. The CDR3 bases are TGCGCCAGCTTGTCCGGGATTGGAAATCAGCCCCAGCATTTT.

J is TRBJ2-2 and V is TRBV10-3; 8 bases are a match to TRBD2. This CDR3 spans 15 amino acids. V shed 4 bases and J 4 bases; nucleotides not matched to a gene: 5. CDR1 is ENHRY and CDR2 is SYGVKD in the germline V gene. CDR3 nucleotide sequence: TGTGCCATCAGTGGAGTAGCGGGAACCACCGGGGAGCTGTTTTTT. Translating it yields CAISGVAGTTGELFF.

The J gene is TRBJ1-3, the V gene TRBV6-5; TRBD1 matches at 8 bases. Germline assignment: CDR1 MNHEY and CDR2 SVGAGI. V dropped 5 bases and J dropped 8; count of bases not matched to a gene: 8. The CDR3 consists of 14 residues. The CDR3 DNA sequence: TGTGCCAGCAGTCCACAGGGGGGGGAACACACCATATATTTT. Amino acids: CASSPQGGEHTIYF.

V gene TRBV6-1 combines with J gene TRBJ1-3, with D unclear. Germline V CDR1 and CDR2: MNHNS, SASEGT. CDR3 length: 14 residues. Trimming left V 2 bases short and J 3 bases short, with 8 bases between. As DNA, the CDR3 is TGTGCCAGCAGTGAAATCCCAGTTGGAAACACCATATATTTT. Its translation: CASSEIPVGNTIYF.

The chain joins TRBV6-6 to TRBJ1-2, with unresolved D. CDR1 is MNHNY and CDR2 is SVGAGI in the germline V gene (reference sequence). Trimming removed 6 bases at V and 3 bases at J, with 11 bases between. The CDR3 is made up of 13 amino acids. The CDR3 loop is CASRIDMDYGYTF. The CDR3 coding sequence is TGTGCCAGCAGAATAGACATGGACTATGGCTACACCTTC.

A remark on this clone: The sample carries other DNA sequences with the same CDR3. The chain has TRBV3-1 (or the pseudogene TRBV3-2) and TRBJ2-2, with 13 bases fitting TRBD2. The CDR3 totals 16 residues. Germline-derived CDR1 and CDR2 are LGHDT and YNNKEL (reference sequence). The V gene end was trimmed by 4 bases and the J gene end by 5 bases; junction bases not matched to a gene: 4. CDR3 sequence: CASSPLAGGPTGELFF. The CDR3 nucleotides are TGTGCCAGCAGCCCACTAGCGGGAGGGCCGACCGGGGAGCTGTTTTTT.

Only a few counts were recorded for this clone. As DNA, the CDR3 is TGTGCCATCAGTGTAACTAGCGGGGGGGGTGAGCAGTTCTTC. Its translation is CAISVTSGGGEQFF. The V call is TRBV10-3, the J call TRBJ2-1, with 13 bases matching TRBD2. Germline loops: CDR1 ENHRY, CDR2 SYGVKD. The CDR3 has 14 residues. Unmatched junction bases numbered 3, after V lost 4 bases and J lost 9 bases.

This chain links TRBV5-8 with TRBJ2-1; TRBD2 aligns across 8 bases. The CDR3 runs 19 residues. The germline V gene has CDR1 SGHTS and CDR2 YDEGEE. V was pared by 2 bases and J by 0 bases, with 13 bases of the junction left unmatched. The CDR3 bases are TGTGCCAGCAGCTTCGAAGTTTTGGCGGGAGGAATCTCCTACAATGAGCAGTTCTTC. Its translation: CASSFEVLAGGISYNEQFF.

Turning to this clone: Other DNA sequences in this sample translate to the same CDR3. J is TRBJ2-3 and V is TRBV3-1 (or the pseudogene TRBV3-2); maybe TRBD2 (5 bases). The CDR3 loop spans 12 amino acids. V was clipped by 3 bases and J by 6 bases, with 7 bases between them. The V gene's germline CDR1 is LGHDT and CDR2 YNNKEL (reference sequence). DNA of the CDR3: TGTGCCAGCAGCCAGGGAGCTGATACGCAGTATTTT. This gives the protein CASSQGADTQYF.

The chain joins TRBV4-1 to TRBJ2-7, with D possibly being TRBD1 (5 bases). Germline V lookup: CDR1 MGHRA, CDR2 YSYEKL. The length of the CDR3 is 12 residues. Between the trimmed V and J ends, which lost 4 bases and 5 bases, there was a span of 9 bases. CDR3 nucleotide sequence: TGCGCCAGCAGCCCGAAGGGGAACGAGCAGTACTTC. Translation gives CASSPKGNEQYF.

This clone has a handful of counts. CDR3 amino acids: CASSVRENTEAFF. The CDR3 coding sequence is TGCGCCAGCAGCGTCAGGGAGAACACTGAAGCTTTCTTT. The chain carries TRBV5-1 and TRBJ1-1; tentative D call: TRBD1 (5 bases). Trimming cost V 4 bases and J 1 base, with 8 bases left between them. Per germline, CDR1 SGHRS and CDR2 YFSETQ. The CDR3 runs 13 residues. The entire variable domain, with the rest obtained from reference TRBV5-1 and TRBJ1-1, is as follows: KAGVTQTPRYLIKTRGQQVTLSCSPISGHRSVSWYQQTPGQGLQFLFEYFSETQRNKGNFPGRFSGRQFSNSRSEMNVSTLELGDSALYLCASSVRENTEAFFGQGTRLTVV.

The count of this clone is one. CDR3 nucleotide sequence: TGTGCCAGCAGTGAGACAGGGGGCGCAAGTGAAAAACTGTTTTTT. This codes for CASSETGGASEKLFF. The chain employs TRBV6-1 and TRBJ1-4, with 10 bases identical to TRBD1. Trimming cost V 3 bases and J 7 bases; bases outside gene matches: 5. Per the germline V gene, CDR1 is MNHNS and CDR2 is SASEGT. The CDR3 is 15 residues long.

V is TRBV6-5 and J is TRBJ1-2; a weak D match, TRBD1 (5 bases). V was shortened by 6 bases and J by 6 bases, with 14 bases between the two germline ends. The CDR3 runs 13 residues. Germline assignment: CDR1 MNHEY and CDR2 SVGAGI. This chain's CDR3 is CASRMRGKDGYTF. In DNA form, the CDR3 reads TGTGCCAGCAGGATGCGGGGGAAGGATGGCTACACCTTC.

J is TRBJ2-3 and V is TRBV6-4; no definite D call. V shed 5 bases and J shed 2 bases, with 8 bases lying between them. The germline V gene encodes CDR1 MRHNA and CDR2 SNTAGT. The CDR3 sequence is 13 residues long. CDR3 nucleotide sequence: TGTGCCAGCAGTATACAGACCACAGATACGCAGTATTTT. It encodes CASSIQTTDTQYF.

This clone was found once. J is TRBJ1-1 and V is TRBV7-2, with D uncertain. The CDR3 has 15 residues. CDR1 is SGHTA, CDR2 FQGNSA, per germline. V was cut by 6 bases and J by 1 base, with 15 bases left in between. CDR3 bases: TGTGCCAGCAGAATCAGGTATCTATCGAACACTGAAGCTTTCTTT. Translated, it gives CASRIRYLSNTEAFF. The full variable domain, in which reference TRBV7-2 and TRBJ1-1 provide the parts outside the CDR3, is GAGVSQSPSNKVTEKGKDVELRCDPISGHTALYWYRQSLGQGLEFLIYFQGNSAPDKSGLPSDRFSAERTGGSVSTLTIQRTQQEDSAVYLCASRIRYLSNTEAFFGQGTRLTVV.

This chain's CDR3 is CASSLGQGARTGELFF. Written as DNA, the CDR3 is TGTGCCAGCAGCTTGGGACAGGGGGCGCGCACCGGGGAGCTGTTTTTT. The chain uses TRBV7-7 and TRBJ2-2, with TRBD1 identical over 12 bases. This CDR3 comprises 16 residues. CDR1 and CDR2 (germline): SSHAT, FNYEAQ (reference sequence). The trim removed 3 bases at V and 4 bases at J, leaving 3 bases unmatched.

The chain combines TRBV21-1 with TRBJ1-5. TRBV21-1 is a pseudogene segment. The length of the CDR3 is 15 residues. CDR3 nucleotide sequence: TGTGCCAGCACTCCGACCCTACCGGGGAATCAGCCCCAGCATTTT. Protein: CASTPTLPGNQPQHF.

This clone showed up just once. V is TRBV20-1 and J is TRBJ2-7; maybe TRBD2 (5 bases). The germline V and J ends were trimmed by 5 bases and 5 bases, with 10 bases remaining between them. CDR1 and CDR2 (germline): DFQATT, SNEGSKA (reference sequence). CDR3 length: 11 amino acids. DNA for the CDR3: TGCAGTGCTGGCCTCGGGAACGAGCAGTACTTC. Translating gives CSAGLGNEQYF.

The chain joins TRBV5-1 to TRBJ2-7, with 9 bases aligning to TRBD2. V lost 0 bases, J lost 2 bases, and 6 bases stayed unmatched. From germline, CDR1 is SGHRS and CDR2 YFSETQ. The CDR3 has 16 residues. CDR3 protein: CASSLAASGAPYEQYF. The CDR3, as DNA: TGCGCCAGCAGCTTGGCGGCTAGCGGGGCCCCCTACGAGCAGTACTTC.

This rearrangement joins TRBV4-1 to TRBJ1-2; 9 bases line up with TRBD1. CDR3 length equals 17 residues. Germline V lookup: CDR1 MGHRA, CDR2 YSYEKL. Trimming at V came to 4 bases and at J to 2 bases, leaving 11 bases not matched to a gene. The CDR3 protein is CASSPYRTGDQNYGYTF. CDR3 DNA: TGCGCCAGCAGCCCTTATCGGACAGGGGACCAAAACTATGGCTACACCTTC.

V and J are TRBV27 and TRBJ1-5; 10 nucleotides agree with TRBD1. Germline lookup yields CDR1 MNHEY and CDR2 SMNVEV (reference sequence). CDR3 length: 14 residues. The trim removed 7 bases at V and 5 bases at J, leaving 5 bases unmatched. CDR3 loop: CASKLTGGHQPQHF. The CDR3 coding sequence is TGTGCCAGCAAGCTGACAGGGGGCCATCAGCCCCAGCATTTT.

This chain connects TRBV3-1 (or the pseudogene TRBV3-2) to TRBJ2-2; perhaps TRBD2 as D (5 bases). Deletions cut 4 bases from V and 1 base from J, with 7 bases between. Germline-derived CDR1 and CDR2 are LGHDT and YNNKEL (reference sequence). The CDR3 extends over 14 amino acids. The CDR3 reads CASSPRENTGELFF. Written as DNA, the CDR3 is TGTGCCAGCAGCCCCCGGGAGAACACCGGGGAGCTGTTTTTT.